The 12 T cell receptor beta chains reported below all come from one sample, sequenced in a study of blood T cell repertoires in COVID-19. The method was immunoSEQ multiplex PCR; TCRdb's version includes in-frame clones alone and lacks a portion of them. The sample yields 240,000 or so clones, around nine tenths seen once. Sequenced sample: peripheral blood. These receptors were obtained from a woman aged 35 to 49 who had recovered from COVID-19.

This sequence joins TRBV5-1 and TRBJ2-1; TRBD2 matches 12 bases. J was trimmed by 5 bases and V by 4 bases; bases with no gene match: 7. There are 16 residues in the CDR3. CDR1 and CDR2 from the germline V gene are SGHRS and YFSETQ. The CDR3 spells CASSPLAGGLNNEQFF. CDR3 nucleotides: TGCGCCAGCAGCCCCCTAGCGGGAGGGCTGAACAATGAGCAGTTCTTC.

The chain links TRBV7-8 to TRBJ2-5; 8 bases are shared with TRBD2. This CDR3 has 16 amino acids. Trimming cost V 1 base and J 5 bases; bases outside gene matches: 9. The germline V gene encodes CDR1 SGHVS and CDR2 FQNEAQ. CDR3 amino acids: CASSLEGLGARETQYF. CDR3 DNA: TGTGCCAGCAGCTTAGAGGGACTAGGGGCTCGGGAGACCCAGTACTTC.

The CDR3 bases are TGTGCCAGTAGCCGGGACAGCTCCTACGAGCAGTACTTC. Protein: CASSRDSSYEQYF. The genes are TRBV19 and TRBJ2-7, with 7 bases identical to TRBD1. From germline, CDR1 is LNHDA and CDR2 SQIVND (reference sequence). V dropped 6 bases and J dropped 0; count of bases not matched to a gene: 2. This CDR3 is 13 amino acids long.

This clone occurred once. The V gene is TRBV6-6, the J gene TRBJ2-6; D uncertain. The CDR3 sequence is 14 residues long. The V and J ends lost 8 bases and 1 base respectively, with 9 bases between them. CDR1 and CDR2 from the germline V gene are MNHNY and SVGAGI (reference sequence). The CDR3 bases are TGTGCCAGCTTCCTCGGTTCTGGGGCCAACGTCCTGACTTTC. Protein: CASFLGSGANVLTF.

The V and J genes are TRBV9 and TRBJ2-1, with D possibly matching TRBD1 (5 bases). The CDR3 consists of 12 residues. Trimming left V 3 bases short and J 9 bases short, with 10 bases between. CDR1 is SGDLS, CDR2 YYNGEE, per germline. Here the CDR3 reads CASSGPRGEQFF. The CDR3 bases are TGTGCCAGCAGCGGCCCTAGGGGTGAGCAGTTCTTC.

The chain uses TRBV4-3 and TRBJ1-3; perhaps TRBD1 as D (6 bases). Germline V gene data show CDR1 as LGHNA and CDR2 as YSLEER. V was pared by 1 base and J by 0 bases, with 16 bases between. The CDR3 runs 18 residues. CDR3: CASSQALSMGASGNTIYF. In DNA form, the CDR3 reads TGCGCCAGCAGCCAAGCCCTCTCAATGGGGGCCTCTGGAAACACCATATATTTT.

The chain carries TRBV7-9 and TRBJ1-2, with a weak D call TRBD1 (5 bases). Germline V gene lookup returns CDR1 SEHNR and CDR2 FQNEAQ (reference sequence). The CDR3 contains 13 residues. Trimming pared 5 bases from V and 8 bases from J, leaving 15 bases between. The CDR3, as DNA: TGTGCCAGCAGCAACGACAGTGGGGGGGGCTACACCTTC. As protein: CASSNDSGGGYTF. The full variable domain, completed using reference TRBV7-9 and TRBJ1-2, is DTGVSQNPRHKITKRGQNVTFRCDPISEHNRLYWYRQTLGQGPEFLTYFQNEAQLEKSRLLSDRFSAERPKGSFSTLEIQRTEQGDSAMYLCASSNDSGGGYTFGSGTRLTVV.

The chain joins TRBV7-9 to TRBJ2-5, with TRBD1 identical over 8 bases. The CDR3 sequence is 16 residues long. Unmatched junction bases numbered 9, after V lost 5 bases and J lost 1 base. CDR1 SEHNR and CDR2 FQNEAQ come from the germline V gene (reference sequence). The CDR3 loop is CASSPGQGTPQETQYF. CDR3 DNA sequence: TGTGCCAGCAGCCCCGGACAGGGTACCCCCCAAGAGACCCAGTACTTC. Full variable domain (outside the CDR3, taken from reference TRBV7-9 and TRBJ2-5): DTGVSQNPRHKITKRGQNVTFRCDPISEHNRLYWYRQTLGQGPEFLTYFQNEAQLEKSRLLSDRFSAERPKGSFSTLEIQRTEQGDSAMYLCASSPGQGTPQETQYFGPGTRLLVL.

The V and J genes are TRBV10-3 and TRBJ2-7, with TRBD1 matching 9 bases. The germline CDR1 and CDR2 sequences are ENHRY and SYGVKD. V lost 6 bases and J lost 6; bases outside the gene matches: 12. CDR3 length: 15 residues. For the CDR3, the DNA is TGTGCCATCAGCGAAACCGGGACAGGGTTTACCGAGCAGTACTTC. Its protein product is CAISETGTGFTEQYF.

The rearrangement uses TRBV30 and TRBJ1-2; no definite D call. Germline CDR1 and CDR2: GTSNPN and SVGIG (reference sequence). V lost 2 bases and J 8 bases, leaving 12 bases between the germline ends. This CDR3 comprises 12 residues. Here the CDR3 reads CAWSPQVAGYTF. As DNA, the CDR3 is TGTGCCTGGAGTCCCCAGGTTGCGGGCTACACCTTC.

The V call is TRBV10-3, the J call TRBJ1-1; D possibly corresponds to TRBD1 (5 bases). Germline V gives CDR1 ENHRY, CDR2 SYGVKD. V lost 4 bases and J 6 bases, leaving 9 bases between the germline ends. The CDR3 contains 12 residues. CDR3: CAISGGGPEAFF. The CDR3 DNA reads as TGTGCCATCAGTGGGGGGGGACCTGAAGCTTTCTTT.

This clone was observed a handful of times. V is TRBV2 and J is TRBJ2-5; 8 nucleotides agree with TRBD2. The V gene end was trimmed by 4 bases and the J gene end by 5 bases; junction bases not matched to a gene: 3. Per the germline V gene, CDR1 is SNHLY and CDR2 is FYNNEI. The CDR3 is 13 residues long. Written as DNA, the CDR3 is TGTGCCAGCAGTGTCGGGAGGGTGGAGACCCAGTACTTC. Protein product: CASSVGRVETQYF.